This T cell receptor beta chain was captured by sequencing in a study of lung T cells in sarcoidosis with Löfgren's syndrome. Study-level points and caveats: Shared TRAV12-1 and TRBV2 CDR3 motifs were reported across several patients. Löfgren's syndrome patients reportedly showed greatest TRAV12-1 and TRBV2 expansion versus controls.

TCRdb redid the calling of the reads with MiXCR, one entry per CDR3 protein. The profile shows 2,500 to 3,500 distinct CDR3 sequences, 27% of them singletons. This clonotype was seen at least ten times. As yet, its antigen is unknown. V lost 4 bases to trimming and J lost 0 bases, with 15 bases between them. Germline CDR1 MDHEN, CDR2 SYDVKM. The CDR3 length is 16 residues. The chain employs TRBV28 and TRBJ1-1, with D possibly being TRBD1 (6 bases). The receptor comes from a human donor with sarcoidosis (Löfgren's syndrome or another form), or a control subject (not recorded which). Input material: CD4+ T cells from bronchoalveolar lavage. CDR3 sequence: CASSSDSRFMNTEAFF. The CDR3 DNA reads TGTGCCAGCAGTTCGGACAGCCGCTTCATGAACACTGAAGCTTTCTTT.